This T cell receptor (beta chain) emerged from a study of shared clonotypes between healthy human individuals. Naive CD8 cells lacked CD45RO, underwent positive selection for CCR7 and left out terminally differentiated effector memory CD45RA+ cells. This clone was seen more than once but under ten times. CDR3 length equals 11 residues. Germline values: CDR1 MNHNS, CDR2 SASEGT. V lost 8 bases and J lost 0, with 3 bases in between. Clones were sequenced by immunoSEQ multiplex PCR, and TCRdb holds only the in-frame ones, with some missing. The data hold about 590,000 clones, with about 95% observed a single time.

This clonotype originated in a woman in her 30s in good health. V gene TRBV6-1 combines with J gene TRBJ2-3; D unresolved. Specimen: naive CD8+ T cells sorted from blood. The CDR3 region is CASDSTDTQYF. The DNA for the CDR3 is TGTGCCAGCGACAGCACAGATACGCAGTATTTT.